Below are 22 T cell receptor beta chains sequenced from a single sample in a study of molecular identifiers for immune sequencing clone quantification. TCRdb re-analysed the PCR reads in MiXCR, keeping a single row per CDR3 protein. The sample lists about 97,000 distinct CDR3 sequences; 30% to 35% were seen once. Specimen: naive CD8+ T cells from blood, with Jurkat cell RNA spiked in. Described subset: FACS-sorted CD8+CD4-CCR7+CD45RA+ naive T cells. The receptors were sampled from a human donor in good health. Some libraries in this study had Jurkat cell RNA spiked in.

The chain is built from TRBV27 and TRBJ1-2; D call uncertain. This CDR3 is 13 amino acids long. Germline V CDR1 and CDR2: MNHEY, SMNVEV (reference sequence). Trimming left V 4 bases short and J 4 bases short, with 10 bases between. The CDR3 DNA reads as TGTGCCAGCAGTTCCCCGCATAGCTATGGCTACACCTTC. Its translation: CASSSPHSYGYTF.

V gene TRBV27 combines with J gene TRBJ2-3; D is perhaps TRBD2 (6 bases). Germline V lookup: CDR1 MNHEY, CDR2 SMNVEV (reference sequence). V was pared by 1 base and J by 2 bases, with 19 bases between. The CDR3 is 18 amino acids. CDR3 residues: CASSLWPLSGDHTDTQYF. CDR3 coding DNA: TGTGCCAGCAGTTTATGGCCCCTTAGCGGAGACCACACAGATACGCAGTATTTT.

This sequence joins TRBV15 and TRBJ2-7; D is possibly TRBD2 (6 bases). The CDR3 is 12 amino acids. Germline V gives CDR1 LNHNV, CDR2 YYDKDF (reference sequence). Trimming cost V 11 bases and J 3 bases, with 14 bases left between them. CDR3 loop: CASGGGDYEQYF. The DNA of the CDR3 is TGTGCCTCCGGTGGCGGGGACTACGAGCAGTACTTC.

Worth noting for this clonotype: A much more abundant neighbour one base away suggests this may be a read error. It is likely a read error, because the conserved phenylalanine at the end of the CDR3 is missing. This chain uses TRBV9 with TRBJ1-4; 8 nucleotides line up with TRBD1. This CDR3 has 14 amino acids. CDR1 and CDR2 (germline): SGDLS, YYNGEE. V gave up 0 bases and J gave up 5 bases; unmatched junction bases: 0. This CDR3 is CASSVGTGNEKLFS. Written as DNA, the CDR3 is TGTGCCAGCAGCGTAGGGACAGGGAATGAAAAACTGTTTTCT.

This clonotype has more than one count but fewer than ten. The J gene is TRBJ2-2, the V gene TRBV19, with D unresolved. Trimming removed 6 bases from V and 3 bases from J, with 5 bases in between. CDR1 is LNHDA and CDR2 is SQIVND in the germline V gene (reference sequence). The CDR3 runs to 12 residues. CDR3 bases: TGTGCCAGTAGCGAATACACCGGGGAGCTGTTTTTT. Protein product: CASSEYTGELFF. Together with reference TRBV19 and TRBJ2-2, the CDR3 gives the full variable domain: DGGITQSPKYLFRKEGQNVTLSCEQNLNHDAMYWYRQDPGQGLRLIYYSQIVNDFQKGDIAEGYSVSREKKESFPLTVTSAQKNPTAFYLCASSEYTGELFFGEGSRLTVL.

The rearrangement links TRBV20-1 to TRBJ2-5; D may be TRBD2 (6 bases). CDR1 is DFQATT and CDR2 is SNEGSKA in the germline V gene (reference sequence). V lost 1 base to trimming and J lost 5 bases, with 17 bases between them. The CDR3 contains 15 residues. The CDR3 DNA reads TGCAGTGCTAGAGGATTCGACAGCGGAGGGGAGACCCAGTACTTC. Translation gives CSARGFDSGGETQYF.

Only a few counts were recorded for this clonotype. The rearrangement joins TRBV20-1 to TRBJ2-7; 8 bases line up with TRBD2. Germline assignment: CDR1 DFQATT and CDR2 SNEGSKA (reference sequence). Unmatched junction bases numbered 5, after V lost 6 bases and J lost 4 bases. This CDR3 contains 12 residues. DNA of the CDR3: TGCAGTGCCCCGGGAGGGGGATACGAGCAGTACTTC. Amino acid sequence: CSAPGGGYEQYF.

This clonotype was observed a few times. This rearrangement joins TRBV27 to TRBJ2-3, with TRBD2 matching over 8 bases. Germline CDR1 MNHEY, CDR2 SMNVEV (reference sequence). The CDR3 is 16 residues long. With 2 bases clipped from V and 4 bases from J, the junction kept 8 bases outside the gene matches. The CDR3 spells CASSLGLLAAPDTQYF. The CDR3 coding sequence is TGTGCCAGCAGTTTAGGTTTACTAGCGGCTCCAGATACGCAGTATTTT.

The chain combines TRBV7-9 with TRBJ2-7; 7 bases fit TRBD1. The V and J ends lost 6 bases and 2 bases, in that order; junction bases with no gene match: 4. This CDR3 contains 13 residues. CDR1 is SEHNR and CDR2 is FQNEAQ in the germline V gene (reference sequence). In nucleotides, the CDR3 is TGTGCCAGCAGTTCGGGACAGACCTACGAGCAGTACTTC. Protein: CASSSGQTYEQYF.

J is TRBJ1-3 and V is TRBV9; D unclear. The CDR3 is 14 amino acids. Germline CDR1 reads SGDLS; CDR2 reads YYNGEE. V was shortened by 0 bases and J by 4 bases, with 8 bases between the two germline ends. The DNA of the CDR3 is TGTGCCAGCAGCGTAGGAGGGAGAGGAAACACCATATATTTT. Amino acid sequence: CASSVGGRGNTIYF.

This clonotype has ten or more counts. The V and J genes are TRBV28 and TRBJ2-7; weak D call: TRBD2 (5 bases). This CDR3 comprises 14 residues. Trimming took 2 bases from V and 2 from J, leaving 10 bases between them. From germline, CDR1 is MDHEN and CDR2 SYDVKM. The CDR3 protein is CASSLRGSTYEQYF. The CDR3 DNA follows: TGTGCCAGCAGTTTACGCGGGTCCACCTACGAGCAGTACTTC.

In this sample, this clonotype turned up many times. This chain joins TRBV28 and TRBJ2-3; weak D call: TRBD1 (5 bases). Trimming took off 6 bases at V and 2 bases at J, with 18 bases between the two ends. The length of the CDR3 is 16 residues. CDR1 MDHEN and CDR2 SYDVKM come from the germline V gene. The CDR3 region has the DNA TGTGCCAGCAGGTTAGATGATGGTGGGGCCACAGATACGCAGTATTTT. Amino acids: CASRLDDGGATDTQYF.

This clonotype was observed a few times. This chain uses TRBV19 with TRBJ2-5, with 9 bases fitting TRBD2. Looked up from germline, CDR1 is LNHDA and CDR2 is SQIVND (reference sequence). V lost 9 bases, J lost 7 bases, and 12 bases stayed unmatched. The CDR3 is 14 amino acids. The CDR3 bases are TGTGCCAGCGCACCCGGGACTAGCCTCATGACCCAGTACTTC. Its translation: CASAPGTSLMTQYF.

The V gene is TRBV9, the J gene TRBJ2-1, with TRBD2 matching 10 bases. The CDR3 consists of 14 residues. Germline V gene sequence: CDR1 SGDLS, CDR2 YYNGEE. V shed 2 bases, J shed 8 bases, and the junction held 4 bases outside the gene matches. CDR3 sequence reads: CASSVLAGDYEQFF. In nucleotides, the CDR3 is TGTGCCAGCAGCGTTCTAGCGGGAGATTATGAGCAGTTCTTC.

This clonotype occurred many times. J is TRBJ2-7 and V is TRBV7-2; D is uncertain. Germline V lookup: CDR1 SGHTA, CDR2 FQGNSA. CDR3 length: 16 residues. Trimming shortened V by 1 base and J by 1 base, and 14 bases separated the two germline ends. Written as DNA, the CDR3 is TGTGCCAGCAGCTTAGAGGGTTACCGCGGTTCCTACGAGCAGTACTTC. It codes for CASSLEGYRGSYEQYF.

The chain carries TRBV19 and TRBJ2-7; 10 bases line up with TRBD1. Germline CDR1 reads LNHDA; CDR2 reads SQIVND (reference sequence). The CDR3 length is 13 residues. Trimming removed 10 bases from V and 3 bases from J; junction bases left unmatched: 6. The CDR3 region is CATTGQGIYEQYF. The CDR3 coding sequence is TGTGCCACCACGGGACAGGGGATCTACGAGCAGTACTTC.

This clonotype was recorded many times. The junction shows a germline mismatch at one end, possibly a read error. The rearrangement uses TRBV29-1 and TRBJ2-7; weak D call: TRBD1 (5 bases). Germline V gives CDR1 SQVTM, CDR2 ANQGSEA. This CDR3 has 11 amino acids. CDR3 loop: CSVEDSYEQYF. DNA of the CDR3: TGCAGCGTGGAAGACAGTTACGAGCAGTACTTC.

V gene TRBV27 combines with J gene TRBJ2-7; 7 bases align to TRBD1. This CDR3 contains 15 residues. V gave up 7 bases and J gave up 3 bases; unmatched junction bases: 12. In germline, CDR1 is MNHEY, CDR2 SMNVEV (reference sequence). CDR3 protein: CASTKLDGTDYEQYF. CDR3 in DNA: TGTGCCAGCACCAAATTGGATGGGACAGACTACGAGCAGTACTTC.

The chain joins TRBV7-3 to TRBJ2-1, with a possible D match to TRBD2 (6 bases). The CDR3 consists of 15 residues. Germline lookup yields CDR1 SGHTA and CDR2 FQGTGA. V lost 4 bases and J 4 bases, leaving 14 bases between the germline ends. The CDR3 is CASSSSALGYNEQFF. For the CDR3, the DNA is TGTGCCAGCAGCTCTAGCGCGTTAGGATACAATGAGCAGTTCTTC.

The chain employs TRBV28 and TRBJ2-2; 9 bases line up with TRBD1. The CDR3 has 15 residues. Germline V gene sequence: CDR1 MDHEN, CDR2 SYDVKM. V shed 2 bases, J shed 3 bases, and the junction held 1 base outside the gene matches. Here the CDR3 DNA reads TGTGCCAGCAGTTTAGGGACAGGGTACACCGGGGAGCTGTTTTTT. This encodes CASSLGTGYTGELFF.

This clonotype was counted between two and nine times. The gene calls are TRBV27 and TRBJ2-7, with D possibly being TRBD1 (6 bases). The length of the CDR3 is 14 residues. V was pared by 5 bases and J by 2 bases, with 13 bases between. Per the germline V gene, CDR1 is MNHEY and CDR2 is SMNVEV (reference sequence). The DNA for the CDR3 is TGTGCCAGCAGTAAGGCAGGGGCCACCTACGAGCAGTACTTC. Translated: CASSKAGATYEQYF.

The chain uses TRBV7-3 and TRBJ2-7; 11 bases are shared with TRBD1. V lost 5 bases to trimming and J lost 12 bases; unmatched junction nucleotides: 6. The CDR3 is made up of 12 amino acids. Germline-derived CDR1 and CDR2 are SGHTA and FQGTGA. As DNA, the CDR3 is TGTGCCAGCAGCACCGGACAGGGGGCGAGGTACTTC. Its protein is CASSTGQGARYF.